The 9 T cell receptor beta chains below were found in one sample sequenced in a study of beta chain features in type 1 diabetes. Isolated RNA was reverse transcribed in full, so expressed TCRB transcripts were sequenced. TCRdb's copy holds only in-frame clones and misses some; the assay was immunoSEQ multiplex PCR. Of over 600,000 clones listed, 9.5% to 15% are singletons. General study results and limits: Within each of all four CD4+ subsets, Type 1 diabetes patients had TCRB CDR3s that were moderately but significantly shorter.

The antigens these receptors bind are not known. Sequencing used naive CD4+ T cells from blood. Source of these receptors: a man aged 25-45 years with type 1 diabetes.

About this clone itself: This CDR3 is also generated by other DNA sequences in the sample. As DNA, the CDR3 is TGTGCCAGCTCACCACCGTCGGGGGGAGAGACCCAGTACTTC. Protein sequence: CASSPPSGGETQYF. The V and J genes are TRBV18 and TRBJ2-5; 7 bases align to TRBD2. Germline loops: CDR1 KGHSH, CDR2 LQKENI. The CDR3 is 14 amino acids. V trimming: 0 bases; J trimming: 4 bases; junction bases outside the gene matches: 2.

This clone was seen a few times. V and J are TRBV6-1 and TRBJ2-2, with D unresolved. CDR3 length equals 14 residues. The germline gives CDR1 MNHNS, CDR2 SASEGT. Trimming stripped 2 bases from V and 8 bases from J, with 12 bases between. CDR3 loop: CASSEWESTGELFF. The DNA for the CDR3 is TGTGCCAGCAGTGAATGGGAAAGTACAGGGGAGCTGTTTTTT.

The chain carries TRBV2 and TRBJ1-4, with D uncertain. V lost 6 bases, J lost 8 bases, and 4 bases lay in between. Per germline, CDR1 SNHLY and CDR2 FYNNEI. The CDR3 is made up of 10 amino acids. The CDR3 sequence is CASSREKLFF. Here the CDR3 DNA reads TGTGCCAGCAGCCGGGAAAAACTGTTTTTT.

The genes are TRBV19 and TRBJ2-5; TRBD1 matches 8 bases. The germline gives CDR1 LNHDA, CDR2 SQIVND (reference sequence). This CDR3 contains 13 residues. V lost 5 bases to trimming and J lost 5 bases; unmatched junction nucleotides: 4. The CDR3 bases are TGTGCCAGTAGTCCGGACAGGGAGGAGACCCAGTACTTC. This translates into CASSPDREETQYF.

Only a few counts were recorded for this clone. This chain connects TRBV27 to TRBJ1-1; 7 nucleotides agree with TRBD1. J lost 0 bases, V lost 4 bases, and 5 bases had no gene match. This CDR3 spans 15 amino acids. The germline V gene has CDR1 MNHEY and CDR2 SMNVEV (reference sequence). The CDR3 spells CASSSRDSMNTEAFF. CDR3 bases: TGTGCCAGCAGTTCCCGGGACAGCATGAACACTGAAGCTTTCTTT.

The chain is built from TRBV7-8 and TRBJ2-6; no firm D call. This CDR3 spans 16 amino acids. Germline loops: CDR1 SGHVS, CDR2 FQNEAQ. Trimming stripped 1 base from V and 1 base from J, with 8 bases between. The CDR3 DNA is TGTGCCAGCAGCTTAGAGCCCGAGTCTGGGGCCAACGTCCTGACTTTC. This encodes CASSLEPESGANVLTF.

The V gene is TRBV29-1, the J gene TRBJ2-2; 7 bases line up with TRBD1. With 4 bases clipped from V and 5 bases from J, the junction kept 10 bases outside the gene matches. Germline-derived CDR1 and CDR2 are SQVTM and ANQGSEA. The CDR3 has 15 amino acids. The DNA for the CDR3 is TGCAGCGTTGGTGACAGGGCGAGTGAGACCGGGGAGCTGTTTTTT. It yields the protein CSVGDRASETGELFF.

The chain uses TRBV30 and TRBJ1-2; D is unclear. Germline V gives CDR1 GTSNPN, CDR2 SVGIG (reference sequence). CDR3 size: 13 residues. Between the trimmed V and J ends, which lost 4 bases and 8 bases, there was a span of 17 bases. DNA for the CDR3: TGTGCCTGGACCAGGCGTGGGAGGAACGGCTACACCTTC. This gives the protein CAWTRRGRNGYTF.

This clone was detected a few times. The rearrangement links TRBV6-5 to TRBJ2-7, with D unclear. The CDR3 contains 14 residues. The V gene lost 0 bases and the J gene lost 0 bases, with 6 bases spanning the gap. Germline V CDR1 and CDR2: MNHEY, SVGAGI. CDR3 protein: CASSYSHVSYEQYF. For the CDR3, the DNA is TGTGCCAGCAGTTACTCGCACGTCTCCTACGAGCAGTACTTC.